These 17 T cell receptor beta chains came from one sample sequenced in a study of blood T cell repertoires in COVID-19. Profiled with immunoSEQ multiplex PCR; TCRdb holds only in-frame clones, not every one. The table includes about 68,000 clones, around 87% detected once. Material for sequencing was peripheral blood. These receptor sequences come from a man between 50 and 59 years old with active COVID-19.

This clone was counted only a few times. The V call is TRBV5-6, the J call TRBJ2-2; TRBD2 might be the D (6 bases). The ends were cut back, 2 bases at V and 6 bases at J, with 14 bases in the middle. CDR1 and CDR2 from the germline V gene are SGHDT and YYEEEE. There are 15 residues in the CDR3. The CDR3 is CASSFIPGVAGELFF. The CDR3 DNA reads TGTGCCAGCAGCTTCATTCCGGGGGTCGCCGGGGAGCTGTTTTTT.

The chain uses TRBV7-6 and TRBJ2-5; D might be TRBD2 (5 bases). V shed 5 bases and J shed 0 bases, with 10 bases lying between them. This CDR3 region has 14 residues. Germline-derived CDR1 and CDR2 are SGHVS and FNYEAQ. The CDR3, as DNA: TGTGCCAGCAGCCCCGCGGGTAACCAAGAGACCCAGTACTTC. This codes for CASSPAGNQETQYF.

V and J are TRBV28 and TRBJ2-1, with TRBD2 matching 14 bases. The germline CDR1 and CDR2 sequences are MDHEN and SYDVKM. V lost 5 bases to trimming and J lost 2 bases; unmatched junction nucleotides: 11. The length of the CDR3 is 19 residues. The chain's CDR3 is CASSGSFPGLAGAYNEQFF. In nucleotides, the CDR3 is TGTGCCAGCAGTGGATCGTTTCCGGGACTAGCGGGAGCCTACAATGAGCAGTTCTTC. The full variable domain, its missing parts supplied by reference TRBV28 and TRBJ2-1, is DVKVTQSSRYLVKRTGEKVFLECVQDMDHENMFWYRQDPGLGLRLIYFSYDVKMKEKGDIPEGYSVSREKKERFSLILESASTNQTSMYLCASSGSFPGLAGAYNEQFFGPGTRLTVL.

Only a few counts were recorded for this clone. The rearrangement joins TRBV4-2 to TRBJ1-5; D is uncertain. The germline V gene has CDR1 LGHNA and CDR2 YNFKEQ. V was pared by 3 bases and J by 0 bases, with 15 bases between. The CDR3 runs 17 residues. The CDR3 nucleotides are TGTGCCAGCAGCCACTCGACCGACCTAGATAGCAATCAGCCCCAGCATTTT. Encoded protein: CASSHSTDLDSNQPQHF.

V is TRBV5-1 and J is TRBJ1-1; 7 bases line up with TRBD1. Per the germline V gene, CDR1 is SGHRS and CDR2 is YFSETQ. CDR3 length: 15 residues. V lost 0 bases to trimming and J lost 5 bases; unmatched junction nucleotides: 7. The CDR3 spells CASSLAAGGQTEAFF. CDR3 sequence (DNA): TGCGCCAGCAGCTTGGCCGCAGGGGGACAGACTGAAGCTTTCTTT. The full variable domain, in which reference TRBV5-1 and TRBJ1-1 provide the parts outside the CDR3, is KAGVTQTPRYLIKTRGQQVTLSCSPISGHRSVSWYQQTPGQGLQFLFEYFSETQRNKGNFPGRFSGRQFSNSRSEMNVSTLELGDSALYLCASSLAAGGQTEAFFGQGTRLTVV.

J is TRBJ1-2 and V is TRBV28, with a weak D call TRBD1 (5 bases). CDR3 length equals 14 residues. The germline V gene has CDR1 MDHEN and CDR2 SYDVKM. V lost 5 bases, J lost 4 bases, and 14 bases lay in between. CDR3 DNA sequence: TGTGCCAGCAGTCCCCCCGACGACAGCTATGGCTACACCTTC. Translated, it gives CASSPPDDSYGYTF.

The J gene is TRBJ2-5, the V gene TRBV6-5; D is possibly TRBD1 (7 bases). Looked up from germline, CDR1 is MNHEY and CDR2 is SVGAGI. Deletions cut 0 bases from V and 4 bases from J, with 9 bases between. The CDR3 has 14 amino acids. The CDR3 protein is CASSYSQGGETQYF. CDR3 in DNA: TGTGCCAGCAGTTACTCGCAGGGGGGAGAGACCCAGTACTTC.

This clone was counted only a few times. The sample holds other DNA sequences that translate to the same CDR3. The gene calls are TRBV5-1 and TRBJ1-5; D might be TRBD1 (6 bases). The CDR3 is 14 amino acids. The ends were cut back, 0 bases at V and 2 bases at J, with 6 bases in the middle. Per germline, CDR1 SGHRS and CDR2 YFSETQ. The CDR3 region is CASSLAGGNQPQHF. The CDR3 coding sequence is TGCGCCAGCAGCTTGGCAGGGGGCAATCAGCCCCAGCATTTT.

This clone occurred once. The chain joins TRBV29-1 to TRBJ2-1; 7 nucleotides match TRBD2. V was pared by 0 bases and J by 2 bases, with 4 bases of the junction left unmatched. CDR3 length: 15 amino acids. Germline lookup yields CDR1 SQVTM and CDR2 ANQGSEA. The CDR3 spells CSVEDRGTTYNEQFF. DNA of the CDR3: TGCAGCGTTGAAGATCGAGGGACTACCTACAATGAGCAGTTCTTC.

The CDR3 sequence: CASSYRTSGSEGVGQFF. The DNA of the CDR3 is TGTGCCAGCAGTTACCGGACTAGCGGGAGTGAGGGGGTGGGGCAGTTCTTC. This rearrangement joins TRBV6-2 or TRBV6-3 to TRBJ2-1, with 13 bases identical to TRBD2. This CDR3 contains 17 residues. Germline CDR1 MNHEY, CDR2 SVGEGT. V shed 2 bases, J shed 12 bases, and the junction held 13 bases outside the gene matches.

The genes are TRBV5-1 and TRBJ2-1; 8 bases are a match to TRBD2. The V gene's germline CDR1 is SGHRS and CDR2 YFSETQ. The CDR3 has 13 residues. Trimming cost V 4 bases and J 9 bases; bases outside gene matches: 6. CDR3 in amino acids: CASSLGTSFEQFF. The CDR3 nucleotides read TGCGCCAGCAGCCTCGGGACTAGTTTTGAGCAGTTCTTC.

The rearrangement links TRBV7-9 to TRBJ2-3; 11 positions match TRBD2. The ends lost 0 bases at V and 0 bases at J; junction bases unmatched: 5. Germline CDR1 is SEHNR and CDR2 is FQNEAQ (reference sequence). The CDR3 has 18 residues. The CDR3 here is CASSLAYSGRASTDTQYF. The CDR3 nucleotides read TGTGCCAGCAGCTTAGCTTATAGCGGGAGGGCAAGCACAGATACGCAGTATTTT.

This clone was picked up one time. The chain couples TRBV18 to TRBJ1-4; D remains unclear. CDR1 and CDR2 (germline): KGHSH, LQKENI. CDR3 length: 15 residues. Between the trimmed V and J ends, which lost 6 bases and 1 base, there was a span of 12 bases. In DNA form, the CDR3 reads TGTGCCAGCTCGCGGCTCGAGCGAACTAATGAAAAACTGTTTTTT. This sequence encodes CASSRLERTNEKLFF.

This chain connects TRBV6-5 to TRBJ1-2; 10 nucleotides align to TRBD1. This CDR3 contains 16 residues. Germline V lookup: CDR1 MNHEY, CDR2 SVGAGI. With 0 bases clipped from V and 4 bases from J, the junction kept 5 bases outside the gene matches. The CDR3 region has the DNA TGTGCCAGCAGTTACTCCCGGACAGGGGGATTCTATGGCTACACCTTC. This encodes CASSYSRTGGFYGYTF.

V and J are TRBV10-3 and TRBJ1-3; TRBD1 matches at 7 bases. The germline V gene encodes CDR1 ENHRY and CDR2 SYGVKD. CDR3 length: 15 amino acids. V trimming: 8 bases; J trimming: 1 base; junction bases outside the gene matches: 8. The CDR3 here is CAIGDSLLSGNTIYF. DNA for the CDR3: TGTGCCATCGGGGACAGTCTGCTGTCTGGAAACACCATATATTTT.

This clone was seen once. The chain is built from TRBV4-3 and TRBJ2-6, with a weak D call TRBD1 (5 bases). CDR1 is LGHNA, CDR2 YSLEER, per germline. The CDR3 consists of 16 residues. V lost 4 bases to trimming and J lost 2 bases, with 12 bases between them. The CDR3 region is CASSRAPGTGANVLTF. The DNA of the CDR3 is TGCGCCAGCAGCCGGGCCCCAGGGACTGGGGCCAACGTCCTGACTTTC.

The rearrangement links TRBV24-1 to TRBJ2-2; 8 nucleotides agree with TRBD1. The J segment lost 4 bases and the V segment lost 6 bases, leaving 15 bases of the junction unmatched. CDR1 is KGHDR, CDR2 SFDVKD, per germline. The CDR3 loop spans 18 amino acids. The CDR3 coding sequence is TGTGCCACCAGTCCACAAGGAGGGCAGGGGGCGGGCACCGGGGAGCTGTTTTTT. Translating it yields CATSPQGGQGAGTGELFF.